This T cell receptor beta chain was observed in a study of early T cells in non-severe SARS-CoV-2 infection. Study summary: Sequenced material consisted of bulk RNA (from unsorted whole blood), and chains were unpaired. Study-level findings and limits: VDJdb-based matching was biased toward anti-spike CD8 responses and missed private and CD4 specificities.

Ten or more counts support this clonotype. Its antigen is unidentified. The TCR library protocol was used to attach unique molecular identifiers. These identifiers were attached to individual cDNA molecules. TCRdb passed the 5' RACE reads through MiXCR, listing each CDR3 protein once. The repertoire holds 63,000 or so distinct CDR3 sequences, 10% to 15% seen once, with roughly 6% in the top ten. The CDR3 loop spans 15 amino acids. CDR1 is SGHTA and CDR2 is FQGNSA in the germline V gene. V was cut by 0 bases and J by 5 bases, with 12 bases left in between. The source material was whole blood. This clonotype originated in an adult who was a healthcare worker with PCR-confirmed SARS-CoV-2 infection or an uninfected control (not recorded which). The chain links TRBV7-2 to TRBJ2-3; D is possibly TRBD2 (5 bases). CDR3 sequence (DNA): TGTGCCAGCAGCTTAGCCCGGGTCGGAGGAGATACGCAGTATTTT. Its translation is CASSLARVGGDTQYF.